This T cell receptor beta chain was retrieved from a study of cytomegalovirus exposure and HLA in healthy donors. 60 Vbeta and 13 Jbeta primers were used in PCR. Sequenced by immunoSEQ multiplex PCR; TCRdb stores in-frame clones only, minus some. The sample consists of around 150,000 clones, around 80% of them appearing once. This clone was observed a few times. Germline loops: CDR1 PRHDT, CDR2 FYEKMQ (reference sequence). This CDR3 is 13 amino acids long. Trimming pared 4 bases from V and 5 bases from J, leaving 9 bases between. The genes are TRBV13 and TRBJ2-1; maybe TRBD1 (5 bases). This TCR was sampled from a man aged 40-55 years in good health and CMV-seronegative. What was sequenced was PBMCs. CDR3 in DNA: TGTGCCAGCAGCTCAGGGTCTCACAATGAGCAGTTCTTC. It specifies CASSSGSHNEQFF.